This TCR beta chain was captured by sequencing in a study of cytomegalovirus exposure and HLA in healthy donors. PCR amplification relied on 60 Vbeta primers (plus 13 Jbeta primers). Clones were sequenced by immunoSEQ multiplex PCR, and TCRdb holds only the in-frame ones, with some missing. This sample has 30,000 to 40,000 clones; approximately 63% occur once, and the top ten carry around 3.9%. Germline V gene data show CDR1 as MGHRA and CDR2 as YSYEKL. V gave up 0 bases and J gave up 5 bases; unmatched junction bases: 8. The CDR3 runs to 16 residues. Concerning this clone: Its antigen is still unknown.

General study findings and limits: A later look showed TCR association rates differing by HLA locus, highest for DRB1 and lowest for HLA-C. Earlier findings revealed that most TCR beta V segments proved productive either about 87% or about 30% of the time. Under in vitro conditions, three CMV-associated chains were confirmed as specific for CMV antigens.

Sequenced material: PBMCs. This TCR was recovered from a man aged 35 to 55 in good health and CMV-seronegative. V and J are TRBV4-1 and TRBJ2-5; 8 nucleotides agree with TRBD1. In nucleotides, the CDR3 is TGCGCCAGCAGCCAAGACAGGGGGCGTATTAAGGAGACCCAGTACTTC. Protein: CASSQDRGRIKETQYF.